This section outlines one T cell receptor beta chain sequence together with its context. The sample holds other DNA sequences that translate to the same CDR3. Clones were read by immunoSEQ multiplex PCR, and TCRdb kept only the in-frame ones, dropping some. The sample yields about 57,000 clones, just over 90% seen once. The record originates from a study of cytomegalovirus exposure and HLA in healthy donors. Study information: A later analysis reported the approximately 120 validation repertoires used the same platform as the approximately 660 first-cohort repertoires.

The germline CDR1 and CDR2 sequences are SGDLS and YYNGEE. The CDR3 has 14 amino acids. The V and J ends lost 0 bases and 1 base respectively, with 4 bases between them. This receptor was taken from a woman aged 18 to 35 in good health and CMV-seronegative. Sequencing was performed on PBMCs. The V call is TRBV9, the J call TRBJ2-2; D remains unclear. The CDR3 is CASSVGGNTGELFF. In DNA, the CDR3 is TGTGCCAGCAGCGTAGGCGGGAACACCGGGGAGCTGTTTTTT.